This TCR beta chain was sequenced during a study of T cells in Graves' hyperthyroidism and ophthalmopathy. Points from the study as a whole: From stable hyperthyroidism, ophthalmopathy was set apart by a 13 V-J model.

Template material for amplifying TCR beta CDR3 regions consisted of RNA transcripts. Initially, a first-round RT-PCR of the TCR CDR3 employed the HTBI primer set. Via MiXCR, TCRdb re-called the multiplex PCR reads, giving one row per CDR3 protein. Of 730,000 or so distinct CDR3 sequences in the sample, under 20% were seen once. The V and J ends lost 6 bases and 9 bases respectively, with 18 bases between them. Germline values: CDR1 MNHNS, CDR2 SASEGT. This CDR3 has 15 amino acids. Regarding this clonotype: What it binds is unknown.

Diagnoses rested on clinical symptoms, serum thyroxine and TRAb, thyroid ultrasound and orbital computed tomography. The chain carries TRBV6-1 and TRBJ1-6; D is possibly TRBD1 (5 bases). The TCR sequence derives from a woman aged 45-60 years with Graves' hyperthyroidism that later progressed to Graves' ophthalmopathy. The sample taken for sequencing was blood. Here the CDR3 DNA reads TGTGCCAGCAGAACCAGGGTCGCGTTTAGTTCACCCCTCCACTTT. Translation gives CASRTRVAFSSPLHF.